This T cell receptor beta chain appears in the sequencing data of a study of blood T cell repertoires in COVID-19. Assay: immunoSEQ multiplex PCR; the TCRdb copy retains only in-frame clones and omits some. Altogether some 220,000 clones are present, around four fifths being singletons, with the ten largest covering more than 4.5%. The sample comprised peripheral blood. This clonotype originated in a woman in her fifties or sixties who had recovered from COVID-19.

The DNA for the CDR3 is TGTGCCAGCAGCTTAGCGGGACTCTCCTATCGACACAATGAGCAGTTCTTC. Translated, it gives CASSLAGLSYRHNEQFF. The V gene is TRBV7-8, the J gene TRBJ2-1, with a tentative D call TRBD2 (6 bases). Germline loops: CDR1 SGHVS, CDR2 FQNEAQ. This CDR3 contains 17 residues. The germline V and J ends were trimmed by 0 bases and 5 bases, with 17 bases remaining between them.